The 27 T cell receptor beta chains below come from one sample, sequenced in a study of blood T cell repertoires in COVID-19. Sequencing used immunoSEQ multiplex PCR; TCRdb keeps in-frame clones, though not all of them. This sample has around 93,000 clones; around 81% occur once, and the top ten carry around 4%. The sequencing sample was made of peripheral blood. The receptors derive from a man aged 60-69 years with acute or convalescent COVID-19.

This chain links TRBV11-3 with TRBJ2-3; 9 nucleotides align to TRBD2. After removal of 1 base from V and 3 bases from J, the junction contained 2 bases not matched to a gene. CDR1 is SGHNT and CDR2 is YENEEA in the germline V gene. The CDR3 is 15 amino acids. This CDR3 is CASSLGTSVTDTQYF. The CDR3 coding sequence is TGTGCCAGCAGCTTAGGGACTAGCGTGACAGATACGCAGTATTTT.

V gene TRBV28 combines with J gene TRBJ1-5; 11 nucleotides agree with TRBD1. The germline gives CDR1 MDHEN, CDR2 SYDVKM. V trimming: 5 bases; J trimming: 5 bases; junction bases outside the gene matches: 5. The CDR3 length is 15 residues. The CDR3 nucleotides read TGTGCCAGCAGTCGGCGGACAGGGGGCGATCAGCCCCAGCATTTT. Amino acids: CASSRRTGGDQPQHF.

The V and J genes are TRBV7-2 and TRBJ1-5; D perhaps matches TRBD1 (5 bases). V shed 5 bases and J shed 7 bases, with 15 bases lying between them. Germline lookup yields CDR1 SGHTA and CDR2 FQGNSA. The CDR3 runs 14 residues. The CDR3, as DNA: TGTGCCAGCAGCACTTTTAGGGGCCCCCAGCCCCAGCATTTT. Its translation: CASSTFRGPQPQHF.

The V call is TRBV24-1, the J call TRBJ2-3; D is possibly TRBD1 (6 bases). Germline CDR1 is KGHDR and CDR2 is SFDVKD. There are 15 residues in the CDR3. Trimming removed 9 bases from V and 1 base from J, with 16 bases in between. CDR3 loop: CATRDRGTGTDTQYF. Written as DNA, the CDR3 is TGTGCCACCCGCGATAGGGGGACGGGCACAGATACGCAGTATTTT.

The chain combines TRBV6-5 with TRBJ2-5; TRBD2 matches 10 bases. The length of the CDR3 is 15 residues. V shed 4 bases, J shed 2 bases, and the junction held 4 bases outside the gene matches. Germline CDR1 reads MNHEY; CDR2 reads SVGAGI. The CDR3 sequence is CASSLAGGAQETQYF. The CDR3 nucleotides are TGTGCCAGCAGTTTAGCGGGAGGAGCACAAGAGACCCAGTACTTC.

This clone occurred once. The rearrangement uses TRBV6-5 and TRBJ2-2; 12 positions agree with TRBD2. Germline CDR1 reads MNHEY; CDR2 reads SVGAGI. V gave up 5 bases and J gave up 6 bases; unmatched junction bases: 4. This CDR3 is built from 15 residues. The CDR3 is CASSNGLAGSGELFF. DNA for the CDR3: TGTGCCAGCAGTAACGGACTAGCGGGATCCGGGGAGCTGTTTTTT.

This clone is a singleton in its sample. The chain uses TRBV25-1 and TRBJ2-1; a weak D match, TRBD1 (6 bases). Trimming took off 6 bases at V and 2 bases at J, with 14 bases between the two ends. This CDR3 contains 15 residues. Germline V gene lookup returns CDR1 MGHDK and CDR2 SYGVNS. Written as DNA, the CDR3 is TGTGCCAGCAGGGCGGCAGGGGTGGCCTACAATGAGCAGTTCTTC. This gives the protein CASRAAGVAYNEQFF.

Ten or more counts support this clone. In nucleotides, the CDR3 is TGTGCCAGCAGTTTTCGCGGTCCCGGGGAGCTGTTTTTT. Translation: CASSFRGPGELFF. The V call is TRBV27, the J call TRBJ2-2; D remains unclear. Trimming pared 3 bases from V and 6 bases from J, leaving 8 bases between. The CDR3 has 13 residues. Germline CDR1 is MNHEY and CDR2 is SMNVEV (reference sequence).

The V gene is TRBV20-1, the J gene TRBJ2-3, with TRBD2 as a possible D gene (5 bases). This CDR3 has 15 amino acids. Germline CDR1 reads DFQATT; CDR2 reads SNEGSKA (reference sequence). The germline V and J ends were trimmed by 3 bases and 5 bases, with 18 bases remaining between them. In DNA, the CDR3 is TGCAGTGCTAGTGTGGACTTTATAGCACAAGATACGCAGTATTTT. Its translation is CSASVDFIAQDTQYF.

The J gene is TRBJ1-4, the V gene TRBV3-1 (or the pseudogene TRBV3-2), with TRBD1 as a possible D gene (5 bases). Germline lookup yields CDR1 LGHDT and CDR2 YNNKEL (reference sequence). The CDR3 is made up of 13 amino acids. The germline V and J ends were trimmed by 7 bases and 8 bases, with 14 bases remaining between them. The CDR3 DNA reads as TGTGCCAGCACCACGGGGGGGGACGAAAAACTGTTTTTT. This encodes CASTTGGDEKLFF.

This clone was seen only once. The V call is TRBV11-2, the J call TRBJ1-2; possible D gene TRBD1, 6 bases. V was pared by 6 bases and J by 9 bases, with 17 bases between. The length of the CDR3 is 13 residues. Per germline, CDR1 SGHAT and CDR2 FQNNGV. The chain's CDR3 is CASSQDRHKSYTF. The CDR3, as DNA: TGTGCCAGCAGTCAGGACAGACATAAGAGCTACACCTTC. The whole variable domain, filled in from reference TRBV11-2 and TRBJ1-2, reads EAGVAQSPRYKIIEKRQSVAFWCNPISGHATLYWYQQILGQGPKLLIQFQNNGVVDDSQLPKDRFSAERLKGVDSTLKIQPAKLEDSAVYLCASSQDRHKSYTFGSGTRLTVV.

The V and J genes are TRBV7-6 and TRBJ2-1; D possibly corresponds to TRBD2 (5 bases). The V and J ends lost 1 base and 2 bases respectively, with 12 bases between them. Per the germline V gene, CDR1 is SGHVS and CDR2 is FNYEAQ. The length of the CDR3 is 16 residues. The CDR3 DNA is TGTGCCAGCAGCTTAGGGTCGGGGTCCCCCTACAATGAGCAGTTCTTC. It encodes CASSLGSGSPYNEQFF.

This clone showed up just once. The chain joins TRBV7-9 to TRBJ1-2; D not resolved. Trimming cost V 5 bases and J 6 bases, with 13 bases left between them. Germline V gene lookup returns CDR1 SEHNR and CDR2 FQNEAQ (reference sequence). This CDR3 has 13 amino acids. CDR3 residues: CASSPGLAHGYTF. DNA of the CDR3: TGTGCCAGCAGCCCTGGACTGGCCCATGGCTACACCTTC. The complete variable domain, with remaining parts taken from reference TRBV7-9 and TRBJ1-2, reads DTGVSQNPRHKITKRGQNVTFRCDPISEHNRLYWYRQTLGQGPEFLTYFQNEAQLEKSRLLSDRFSAERPKGSFSTLEIQRTEQGDSAMYLCASSPGLAHGYTFGSGTRLTVV.

The chain is built from TRBV5-1 and TRBJ2-1; 7 bases map to TRBD1. Germline V gene data show CDR1 as SGHRS and CDR2 as YFSETQ. V shed 3 bases, J shed 10 bases, and the junction held 10 bases outside the gene matches. The CDR3 spans 14 residues. The CDR3, as DNA: TGCGCCAGCAGCTCGGCGCCCACAGGGGACGAGCAGTTCTTC. It encodes CASSSAPTGDEQFF.

The chain is built from TRBV5-4 and TRBJ1-2; 9 bases map to TRBD1. In germline, CDR1 is SGHNT, CDR2 YYREEE (reference sequence). V lost 1 base, J lost 6 bases, and 7 bases stayed unmatched. The CDR3 covers 15 residues. The CDR3 region has the DNA TGTGCCAGCAGCTTGAATGGACAGGGGTCCCATGGCTACACCTTC. Encoded protein: CASSLNGQGSHGYTF.

This clone was found once. The rearrangement joins TRBV29-1 to TRBJ1-1; possible D gene TRBD1, 5 bases. V was clipped by 6 bases and J by 0 bases, with 14 bases between them. Germline V gene sequence: CDR1 SQVTM, CDR2 ANQGSEA. CDR3 length equals 14 residues. CDR3 in amino acids: CSVLQDVMNTEAFF. In DNA form, the CDR3 reads TGCAGCGTGCTACAGGACGTTATGAACACTGAAGCTTTCTTT.

The chain combines TRBV27 with TRBJ1-5; D uncertain. The length of the CDR3 is 15 residues. CDR1 is MNHEY and CDR2 is SMNVEV in the germline V gene (reference sequence). Trimming took off 3 bases at V and 0 bases at J, with 9 bases between the two ends. As DNA, the CDR3 is TGTGCCAGCAGTTTGATTGCAGGTAGCAATCAGCCCCAGCATTTT. As protein: CASSLIAGSNQPQHF.

The chain combines TRBV27 with TRBJ2-7, with 8 bases matching TRBD1. This CDR3 contains 14 residues. J gave up 0 bases and V 6 bases, and 4 bases lay outside the gene matches. In germline, CDR1 is MNHEY, CDR2 SMNVEV (reference sequence). Here the CDR3 DNA reads TGTGCCAGCAGGACAGGGGAGAGCTCCTACGAGCAGTACTTC. This sequence encodes CASRTGESSYEQYF.

The chain combines TRBV5-8 with TRBJ2-1; 9 bases agree with TRBD1. This CDR3 is 13 amino acids long. Germline CDR1 reads SGHTS; CDR2 reads YDEGEE. The junction had 3 bases not matched to a gene; V was cut back by 4 bases and J by 7 bases. The DNA for the CDR3 is TGTGCCAGCAGCGCGGACAGGGGAAATGAGCAGTTCTTC. This gives the protein CASSADRGNEQFF.

V usage is TRBV19 and J usage is TRBJ2-1; 7 bases align to TRBD1. The junction had 3 bases not matched to a gene; V was cut back by 7 bases and J by 3 bases. Germline V gives CDR1 LNHDA, CDR2 SQIVND (reference sequence). The CDR3 totals 13 residues. The CDR3 protein is CASNGDSYNEQFF. In DNA form, the CDR3 reads TGTGCCAGTAACGGGGACAGCTACAATGAGCAGTTCTTC.

The gene calls are TRBV30 and TRBJ2-1; TRBD2 might be the D (5 bases). Deletions cut 4 bases from V and 11 bases from J, with 15 bases between. In germline, CDR1 is GTSNPN, CDR2 SVGIG (reference sequence). The CDR3 loop spans 12 amino acids. CDR3 amino acids: CAWNRAGGKQFF. The CDR3 DNA reads TGTGCCTGGAATCGCGCGGGCGGAAAGCAGTTCTTC.

The CDR3 is CASSLGLAKTSTDTQYF. The CDR3 coding sequence is TGTGCCAGCAGCTTAGGACTAGCGAAAACTAGCACAGATACGCAGTATTTT. The rearrangement joins TRBV7-6 to TRBJ2-3; 8 nucleotides agree with TRBD2. J lost 0 bases, V lost 1 base, and 6 bases had no gene match. There are 17 residues in the CDR3. Germline V lookup: CDR1 SGHVS, CDR2 FNYEAQ.

The V call is TRBV30, the J call TRBJ1-3, with no clear D. Trimming took 4 bases from V and 0 from J, leaving 10 bases between them. Germline assignment: CDR1 GTSNPN and CDR2 SVGIG (reference sequence). The CDR3 consists of 14 residues. The DNA for the CDR3 is TGTGCCTGGATGAGCGGTTTCTCTGGAAACACCATATATTTT. Encoded protein: CAWMSGFSGNTIYF.

The gene calls are TRBV9 and TRBJ2-5; possible D gene TRBD2, 7 bases. The germline gives CDR1 SGDLS, CDR2 YYNGEE. V lost 4 bases and J 5 bases, leaving 18 bases between the germline ends. The CDR3 is 15 residues long. CDR3 sequence (DNA): TGTGCCAGCAGCTTACAGGGAGGGGTAGGGGAGACCCAGTACTTC. This codes for CASSLQGGVGETQYF.

The chain carries TRBV4-3 and TRBJ1-2, with 7 bases identical to TRBD1. Per germline, CDR1 LGHNA and CDR2 YSLEER. The CDR3 is made up of 14 amino acids. The J segment lost 2 bases and the V segment lost 4 bases, leaving 4 bases of the junction unmatched. The CDR3 nucleotides are TGCGCCAGCAGCCTGGCAGGGGGAAACTATGGCTACACCTTC. The encoded protein is CASSLAGGNYGYTF.

The chain employs TRBV7-9 and TRBJ1-2; no reliable D call. This CDR3 has 13 amino acids. Trimming removed 7 bases from V and 4 bases from J, with 13 bases in between. Germline V gene data show CDR1 as SEHNR and CDR2 as FQNEAQ (reference sequence). In DNA form, the CDR3 reads TGTGCCAGCACCTCTCCCGTCCGCTATGGCTACACCTTC. Translating it yields CASTSPVRYGYTF.

This chain links TRBV6-2 or TRBV6-3 with TRBJ1-1, with 7 bases fitting TRBD1. Looked up from germline, CDR1 is MNHEY and CDR2 is SVGEGT. The trim removed 6 bases at V and 1 base at J, leaving 8 bases unmatched. The CDR3 is 15 residues long. CDR3 loop: CASSRQGLGNTEAFF. The CDR3 nucleotides read TGTGCCAGCAGCCGACAGGGTCTAGGGAACACTGAAGCTTTCTTT.